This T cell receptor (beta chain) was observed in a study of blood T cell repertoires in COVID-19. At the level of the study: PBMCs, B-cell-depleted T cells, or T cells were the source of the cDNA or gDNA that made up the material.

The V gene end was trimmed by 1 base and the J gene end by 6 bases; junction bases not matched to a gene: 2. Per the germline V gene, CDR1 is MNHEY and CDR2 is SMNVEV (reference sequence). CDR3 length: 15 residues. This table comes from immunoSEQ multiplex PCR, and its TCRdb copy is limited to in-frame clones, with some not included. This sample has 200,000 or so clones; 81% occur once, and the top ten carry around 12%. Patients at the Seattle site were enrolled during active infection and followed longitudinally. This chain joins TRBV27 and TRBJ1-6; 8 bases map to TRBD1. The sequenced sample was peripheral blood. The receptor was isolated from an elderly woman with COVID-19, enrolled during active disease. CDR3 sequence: CASSLYTGGNSPLHF. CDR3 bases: TGTGCCAGCAGTTTATACACAGGGGGTAATTCACCCCTCCACTTT.